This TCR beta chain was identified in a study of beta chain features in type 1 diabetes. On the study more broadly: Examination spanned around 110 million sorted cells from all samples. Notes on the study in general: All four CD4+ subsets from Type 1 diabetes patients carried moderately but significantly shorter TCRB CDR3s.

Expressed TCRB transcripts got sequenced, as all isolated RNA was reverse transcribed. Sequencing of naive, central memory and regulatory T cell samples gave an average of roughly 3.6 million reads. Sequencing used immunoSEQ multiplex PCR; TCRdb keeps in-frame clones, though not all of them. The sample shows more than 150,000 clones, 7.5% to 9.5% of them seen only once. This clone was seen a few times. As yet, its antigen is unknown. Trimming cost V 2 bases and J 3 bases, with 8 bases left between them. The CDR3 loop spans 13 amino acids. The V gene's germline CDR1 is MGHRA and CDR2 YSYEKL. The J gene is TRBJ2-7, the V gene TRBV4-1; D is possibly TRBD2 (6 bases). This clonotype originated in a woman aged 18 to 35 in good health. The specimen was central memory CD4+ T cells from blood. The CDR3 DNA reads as TGCGCCAGCAGCCAACTAGCGAGCTACGAGCAGTACTTC. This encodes CASSQLASYEQYF.